These T cell receptor beta chains were read from a single sample in a study of blood T cell repertoires in COVID-19. Clones were read by immunoSEQ multiplex PCR, and TCRdb kept only the in-frame ones, dropping some. The table lists 130,000 to 150,000 clones, 88% of them singletons. What was sequenced was peripheral blood. The receptors derive from a human donor in a cohort sampled during active COVID-19. The CDR3 runs from the conserved cysteine through the conserved F or W.

v_call cdr3_aa
TRBV5-5 CASSLFNRGNQPQHF
TRBV28 CASSLRSGGGEQYF
TRBV4-3 CASSPGLASIGEQYF
TRBV7-6 CASGRLAGGPGPNTGELFF
TRBV19 CASSELAGSYNEQFF
TRBV15 CATSRAAGRGNQPQHF
TRBV6-2/TRBV6-3 CASSYPPAGLFF
TRBV28 CASSQDMRAYNSPLHF
TRBV4-3 CASSQEVVGQGWTEAFF
TRBV19 CASNSGGYDEQFF
TRBV6-5 CASSWGGGNEKLFF
TRBV19 CASEGQGVKSNQPQHF
TRBV9 CASSVTGDNTEAFF
TRBV14 CASSQRAGGSGEQYF
TRBV5-1 CASSLARTGGDTDTQYF
TRBV4-1 CASSPGQGSGANVLTF
TRBV9 CASSVVGGGELFF
TRBV29-1 CSVVAPDRVNEQQYF
TRBV7-9 CASSRPGTSGNNEQFF
TRBV7-8 CASSRGQMNTEAFF